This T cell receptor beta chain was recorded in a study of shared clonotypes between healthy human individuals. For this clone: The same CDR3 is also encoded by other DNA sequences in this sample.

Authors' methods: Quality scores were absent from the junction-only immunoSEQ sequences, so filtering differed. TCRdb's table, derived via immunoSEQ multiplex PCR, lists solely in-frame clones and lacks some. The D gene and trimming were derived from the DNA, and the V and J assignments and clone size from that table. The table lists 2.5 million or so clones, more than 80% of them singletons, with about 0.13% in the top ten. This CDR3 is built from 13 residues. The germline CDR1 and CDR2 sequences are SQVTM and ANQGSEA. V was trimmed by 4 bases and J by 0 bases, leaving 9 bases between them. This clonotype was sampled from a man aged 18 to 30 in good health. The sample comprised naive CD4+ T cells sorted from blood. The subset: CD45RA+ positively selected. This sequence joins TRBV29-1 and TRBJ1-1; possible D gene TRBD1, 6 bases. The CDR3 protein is CSVGQVLNTEAFF. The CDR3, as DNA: TGCAGCGTTGGACAGGTCCTGAACACTGAAGCTTTCTTT.